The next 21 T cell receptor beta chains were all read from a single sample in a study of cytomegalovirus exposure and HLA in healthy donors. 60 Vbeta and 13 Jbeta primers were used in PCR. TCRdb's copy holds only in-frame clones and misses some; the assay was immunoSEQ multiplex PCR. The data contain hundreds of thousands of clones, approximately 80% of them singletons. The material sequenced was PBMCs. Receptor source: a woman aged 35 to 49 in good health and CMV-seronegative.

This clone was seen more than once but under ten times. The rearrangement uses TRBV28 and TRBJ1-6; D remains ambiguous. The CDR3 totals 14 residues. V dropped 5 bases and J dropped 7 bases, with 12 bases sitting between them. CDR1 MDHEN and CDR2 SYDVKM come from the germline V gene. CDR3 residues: CASSTPPQNSPLHF. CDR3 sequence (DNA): TGTGCCAGCAGTACACCCCCACAGAATTCACCCCTCCACTTT.

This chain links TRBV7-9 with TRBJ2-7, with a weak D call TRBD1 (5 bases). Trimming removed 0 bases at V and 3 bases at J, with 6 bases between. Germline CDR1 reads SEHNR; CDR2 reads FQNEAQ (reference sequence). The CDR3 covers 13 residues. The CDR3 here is CASSLAGLYEQYF. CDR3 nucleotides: TGTGCCAGCAGCTTAGCGGGGCTCTACGAGCAGTACTTC.

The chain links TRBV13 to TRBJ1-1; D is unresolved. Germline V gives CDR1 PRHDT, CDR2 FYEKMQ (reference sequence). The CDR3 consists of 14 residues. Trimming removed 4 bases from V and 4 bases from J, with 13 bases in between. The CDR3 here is CASSSRLRGTEAFF. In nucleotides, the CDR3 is TGTGCCAGCAGCTCTAGACTCCGGGGCACTGAAGCTTTCTTT.

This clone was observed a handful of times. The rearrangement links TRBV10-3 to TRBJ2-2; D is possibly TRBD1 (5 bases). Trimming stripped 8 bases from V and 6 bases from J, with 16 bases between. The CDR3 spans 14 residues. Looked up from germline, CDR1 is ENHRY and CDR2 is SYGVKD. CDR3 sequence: CAIAAAGQSGELFF. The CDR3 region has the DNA TGTGCCATCGCTGCGGCAGGGCAATCCGGGGAGCTGTTTTTT.

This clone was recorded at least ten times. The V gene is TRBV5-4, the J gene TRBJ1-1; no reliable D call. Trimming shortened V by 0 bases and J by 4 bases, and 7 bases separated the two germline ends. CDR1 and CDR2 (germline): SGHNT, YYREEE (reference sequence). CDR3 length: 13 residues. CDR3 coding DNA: TGTGCCAGCAGCTTGGAATTGCGCACTGAAGCTTTCTTT. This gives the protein CASSLELRTEAFF.

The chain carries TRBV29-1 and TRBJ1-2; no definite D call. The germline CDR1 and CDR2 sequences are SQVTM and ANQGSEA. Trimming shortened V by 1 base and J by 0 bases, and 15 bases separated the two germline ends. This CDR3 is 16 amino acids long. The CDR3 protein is CSVEVMWSGSNYGYTF. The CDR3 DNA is TGCAGCGTTGAAGTTATGTGGTCGGGGTCTAACTATGGCTACACCTTC.

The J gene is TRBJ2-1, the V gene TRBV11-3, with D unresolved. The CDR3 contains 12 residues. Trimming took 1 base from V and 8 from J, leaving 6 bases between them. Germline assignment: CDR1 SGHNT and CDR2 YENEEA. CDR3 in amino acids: CASSLVLDEQFF. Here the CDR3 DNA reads TGTGCCAGCAGCTTAGTCCTAGATGAGCAGTTCTTC.

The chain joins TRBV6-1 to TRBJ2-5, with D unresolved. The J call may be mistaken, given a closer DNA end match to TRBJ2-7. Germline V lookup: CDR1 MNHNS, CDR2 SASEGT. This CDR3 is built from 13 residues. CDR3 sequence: CASRARQYYEQYF. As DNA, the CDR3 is TGTGCCAGCAGGGCCCGGCAGTACTACGAGCAGTACTTC.

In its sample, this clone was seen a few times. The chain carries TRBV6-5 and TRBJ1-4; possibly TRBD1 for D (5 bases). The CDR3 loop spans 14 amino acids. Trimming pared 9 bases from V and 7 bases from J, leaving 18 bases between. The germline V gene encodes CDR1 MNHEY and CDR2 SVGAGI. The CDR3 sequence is CASSWGGSREKLFF. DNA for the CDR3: TGTGCCAGTAGCTGGGGGGGAAGTCGTGAAAAACTGTTTTTT.

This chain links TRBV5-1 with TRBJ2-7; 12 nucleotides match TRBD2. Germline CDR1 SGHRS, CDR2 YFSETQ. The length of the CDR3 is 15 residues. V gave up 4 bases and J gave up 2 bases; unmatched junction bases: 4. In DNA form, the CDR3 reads TGCGCCAGCAGCGCTAGCGGGGGGGCCCCCTACGAGCAGTACTTC. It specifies CASSASGGAPYEQYF.

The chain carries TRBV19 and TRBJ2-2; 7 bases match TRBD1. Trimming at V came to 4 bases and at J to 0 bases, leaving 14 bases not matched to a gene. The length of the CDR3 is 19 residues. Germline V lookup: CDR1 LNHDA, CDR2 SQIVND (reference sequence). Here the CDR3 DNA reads TGTGCCAGTAGTAGAAGGGGGCCGACGGCAGGCGCGAACACCGGGGAGCTGTTTTTT. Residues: CASSRRGPTAGANTGELFF.

The CDR3 loop reads CASSLGGFSSGNTIYF. The CDR3 nucleotides are TGCGCCAGCAGCCTAGGGGGCTTCAGCTCTGGAAACACCATATATTTT. The V call is TRBV5-1, the J call TRBJ1-3; 7 bases match TRBD1. CDR3 length: 16 residues. J lost 0 bases, V lost 4 bases, and 7 bases had no gene match. CDR1 is SGHRS, CDR2 YFSETQ, per germline.

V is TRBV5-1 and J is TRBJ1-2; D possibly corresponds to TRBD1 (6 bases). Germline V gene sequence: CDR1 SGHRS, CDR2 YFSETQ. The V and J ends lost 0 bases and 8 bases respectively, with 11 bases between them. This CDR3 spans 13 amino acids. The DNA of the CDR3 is TGCGCCAGCAGCTTGGAAGGGGGTCGAGGCTACACCTTC. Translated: CASSLEGGRGYTF.

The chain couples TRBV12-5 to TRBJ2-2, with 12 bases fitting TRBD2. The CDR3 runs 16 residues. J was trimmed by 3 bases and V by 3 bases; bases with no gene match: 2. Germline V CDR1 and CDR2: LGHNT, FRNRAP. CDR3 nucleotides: TGTGCTAGTGGTTTCCGACTAGCGGGGGACACCGGGGAGCTGTTTTTT. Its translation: CASGFRLAGDTGELFF. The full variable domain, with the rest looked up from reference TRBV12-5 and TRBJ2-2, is DARVTQTPRHKVTEMGQEVTMRCQPILGHNTVFWYRQTMMQGLELLAYFRNRAPLDDSGMPKDRFSAEMPDATLATLKIQPSEPRDSAVYFCASGFRLAGDTGELFFGEGSRLTVL.

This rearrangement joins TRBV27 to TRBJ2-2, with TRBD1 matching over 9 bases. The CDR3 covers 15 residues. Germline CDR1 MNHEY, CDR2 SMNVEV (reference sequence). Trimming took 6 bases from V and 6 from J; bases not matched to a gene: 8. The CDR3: CASSLTGGRAGELFF. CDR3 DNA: TGTGCCAGCAGCCTCACAGGGGGCAGGGCCGGGGAGCTGTTTTTT.

The CDR3 protein is CASSFTPGTGVEQYF. The CDR3 bases are TGTGCCAGCAGCTTTACGCCAGGGACAGGGGTCGAGCAGTACTTC. The V and J genes are TRBV5-6 and TRBJ2-5; 10 bases are shared with TRBD1. The end of the DNA is better explained by TRBJ2-7, so the J call may be wrong. This CDR3 has 15 amino acids. Germline V lookup: CDR1 SGHDT, CDR2 YYEEEE.

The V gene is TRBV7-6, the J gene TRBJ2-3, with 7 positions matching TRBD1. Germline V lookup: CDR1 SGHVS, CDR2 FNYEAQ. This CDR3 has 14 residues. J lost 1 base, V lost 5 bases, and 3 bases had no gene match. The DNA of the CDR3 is TGTGCCAGCAGCCGAGGACAGGGCACAGATACGCAGTATTTT. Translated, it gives CASSRGQGTDTQYF.

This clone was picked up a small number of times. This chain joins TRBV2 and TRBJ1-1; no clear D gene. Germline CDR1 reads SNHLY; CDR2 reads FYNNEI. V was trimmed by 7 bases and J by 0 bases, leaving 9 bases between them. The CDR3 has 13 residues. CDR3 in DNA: TGTGCCAGCAACCCCGGTCTGAACACTGAAGCTTTCTTT. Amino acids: CASNPGLNTEAFF.

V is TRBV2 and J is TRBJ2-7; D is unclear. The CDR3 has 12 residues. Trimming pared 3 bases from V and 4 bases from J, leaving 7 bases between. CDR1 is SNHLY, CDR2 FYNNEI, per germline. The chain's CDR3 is CASSDRWYEQYF. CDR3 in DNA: TGTGCCAGCAGTGACCGGTGGTACGAGCAGTACTTC.

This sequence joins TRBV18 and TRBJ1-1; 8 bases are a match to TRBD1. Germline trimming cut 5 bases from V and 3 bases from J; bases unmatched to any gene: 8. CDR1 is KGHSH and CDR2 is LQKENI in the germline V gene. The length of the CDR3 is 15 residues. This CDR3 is CASSSTPTGDTEAFF. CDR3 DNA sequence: TGTGCCAGCTCATCAACACCGACAGGGGACACTGAAGCTTTCTTT.

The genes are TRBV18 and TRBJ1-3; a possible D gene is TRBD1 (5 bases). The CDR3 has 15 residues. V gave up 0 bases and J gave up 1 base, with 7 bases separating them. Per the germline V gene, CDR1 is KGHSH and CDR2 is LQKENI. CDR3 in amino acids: CASSPPGGSGNTIYF. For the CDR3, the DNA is TGTGCCAGCTCACCACCGGGGGGATCTGGAAACACCATATATTTT.